The sample holds a few counts of the clone carrying this TCR beta chain. No antigen is known for it. The length of the CDR3 is 13 residues. Germline-derived CDR1 and CDR2 are DFQATT and SNEGSKA (reference sequence). V was trimmed by 3 bases and J by 3 bases, leaving 12 bases between them. The sample is drawn from a study of T-cell reconstitution after alpha-beta-depleted transplantation in children. Overall study findings and caveats: After transplant, high TCRbeta diversity at day 60 in some patients arose from surviving recipient T cells and thymic progenitors. Newly produced T cells mostly accounted for T-cell counts and diversity one year post-transplant. Alpha-beta T cells about two months after transplant reportedly derived from several hundred expanded graft clones.

Preparation of the TCRbeta library was carried out with unique molecular identifiers. One entry per CDR3 protein, called by TCRdb with MiXCR from the PCR reads. The table has about 580,000 distinct CDR3 sequences, around 27% seen once. This specimen was PBMCs, taken before TCRalphabeta/CD19-depleted stem cell transplant. The receptor was isolated from a boy under two years old with Wiskott-Aldrich syndrome, due to receive a stem cell transplant. The chain uses TRBV20-1 and TRBJ2-7; D possibly corresponds to TRBD2 (6 bases). The CDR3 region has the DNA TGCAGTGCTAGTGAGATTAGCGGCTACGAGCAGTACTTC. Encoded protein: CSASEISGYEQYF.